The rows below give T cell receptor beta chains drawn from one sample of a study of metastatic and nonmetastatic thyroid tumors. MiXCR re-clonotyped the PCR reads for TCRdb. The sample carries approximately 35,000 clones, 10% to 14% recorded once. Sequenced material: blood. All receptors come from a female donor with papillary thyroid cancer or a benign thyroid nodule (not recorded which). Some clones in this sample may be carry-over from other donors' samples. Both conserved end residues are part of each CDR3.

CDR3,V,length,J
CATSRPPTGTGSNQPQHF,TRBV15,18,TRBJ1-5
CASSSWKQETQYF,TRBV11-3,13,TRBJ2-5
CATSDGTGRAGELFF,TRBV24-1,15,TRBJ2-2
CASSLGQSGTQYF,TRBV7-8,13,TRBJ2-5
CASSLARGLAGGWTGELFF,TRBV7-2,19,TRBJ2-2
CASSLSQGAETQYF,TRBV11-1,14,TRBJ2-5
CASMGSTDTQYF,TRBV5-1,12,TRBJ2-3
CASSLGAANTEAFF,TRBV5-1,14,TRBJ1-1
CATGFLGGYTF,TRBV30,11,TRBJ1-2
CASSGDRGFSYEQYF,TRBV6-1,15,TRBJ2-7
CASSLTATNEKLFF,TRBV19,14,TRBJ1-4
CASSPRQVGQYF,TRBV13,12,TRBJ2-7
CASSLAPLGGGTDTQYF,TRBV7-2,17,TRBJ2-3
CASSLSGAGGGSPLHF,TRBV5-1,16,TRBJ1-6
CASSLRSFTGELFF,TRBV11-2,14,TRBJ2-2
CASSEGHGREQYF,TRBV2,13,TRBJ2-7
CSARDGTESSYEQYF,TRBV20-1,15,TRBJ2-7
CASSLGASSREQYF,TRBV7-2,14,TRBJ2-7
CASSYSQGDYGYTF,TRBV6-5,14,TRBJ1-2
CASSWDGGYTF,TRBV7-9,11,TRBJ1-2
CASTPHGDSYPEAFF,TRBV6-2/TRBV6-3,15,TRBJ1-1
CASSPDYRWSTDTQYF,TRBV12-3/TRBV12-4,16,TRBJ2-3
CASSTGTGGAKETQYF,TRBV12-5,16,TRBJ2-5
CASSYGGVADYEQYF,TRBV6-5,15,TRBJ2-7
CASTGGSDQPQHF,TRBV7-2,13,TRBJ1-5
CASSYAGLVGYEQYF,TRBV6-5,15,TRBJ2-7
CASSISGNNEQFF,TRBV19,13,TRBJ2-1
CASSRGGQGARSYGYTF,TRBV28,17,TRBJ1-2